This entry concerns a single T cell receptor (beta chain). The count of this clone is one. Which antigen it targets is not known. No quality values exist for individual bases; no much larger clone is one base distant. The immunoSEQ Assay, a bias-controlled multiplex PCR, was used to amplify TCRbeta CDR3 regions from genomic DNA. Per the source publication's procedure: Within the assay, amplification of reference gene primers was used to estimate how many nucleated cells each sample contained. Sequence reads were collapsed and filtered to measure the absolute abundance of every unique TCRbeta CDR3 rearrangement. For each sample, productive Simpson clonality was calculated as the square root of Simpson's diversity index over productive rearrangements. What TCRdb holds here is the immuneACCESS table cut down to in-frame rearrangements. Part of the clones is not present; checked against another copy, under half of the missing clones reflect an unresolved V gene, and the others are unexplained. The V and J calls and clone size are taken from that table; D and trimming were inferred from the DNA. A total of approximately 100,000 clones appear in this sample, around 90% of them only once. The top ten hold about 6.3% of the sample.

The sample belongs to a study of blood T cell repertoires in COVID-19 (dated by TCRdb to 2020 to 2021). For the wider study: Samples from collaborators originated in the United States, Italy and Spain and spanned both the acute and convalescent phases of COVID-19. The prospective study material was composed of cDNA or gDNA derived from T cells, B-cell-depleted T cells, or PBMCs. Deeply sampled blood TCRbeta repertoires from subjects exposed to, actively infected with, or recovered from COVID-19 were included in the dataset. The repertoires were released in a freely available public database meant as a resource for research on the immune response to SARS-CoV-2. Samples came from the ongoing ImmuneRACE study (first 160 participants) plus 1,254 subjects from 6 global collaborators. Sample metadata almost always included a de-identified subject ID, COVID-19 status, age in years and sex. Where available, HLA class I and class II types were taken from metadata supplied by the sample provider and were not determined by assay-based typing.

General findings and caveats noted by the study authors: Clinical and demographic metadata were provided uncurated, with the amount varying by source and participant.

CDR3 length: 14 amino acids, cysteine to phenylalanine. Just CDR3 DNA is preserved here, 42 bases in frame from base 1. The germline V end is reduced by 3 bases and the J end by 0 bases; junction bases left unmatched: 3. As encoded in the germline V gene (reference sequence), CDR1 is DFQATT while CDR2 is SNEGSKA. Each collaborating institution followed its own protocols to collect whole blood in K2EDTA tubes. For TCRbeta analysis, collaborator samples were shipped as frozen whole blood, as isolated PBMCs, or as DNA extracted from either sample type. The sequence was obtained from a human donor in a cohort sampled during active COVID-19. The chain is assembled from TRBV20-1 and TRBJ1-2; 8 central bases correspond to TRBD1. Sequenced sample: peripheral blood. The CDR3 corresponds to CSASDRGPNYGYTF. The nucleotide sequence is TGCAGTGCTAGTGACAGGGGCCCTAACTATGGCTACACCTTC.